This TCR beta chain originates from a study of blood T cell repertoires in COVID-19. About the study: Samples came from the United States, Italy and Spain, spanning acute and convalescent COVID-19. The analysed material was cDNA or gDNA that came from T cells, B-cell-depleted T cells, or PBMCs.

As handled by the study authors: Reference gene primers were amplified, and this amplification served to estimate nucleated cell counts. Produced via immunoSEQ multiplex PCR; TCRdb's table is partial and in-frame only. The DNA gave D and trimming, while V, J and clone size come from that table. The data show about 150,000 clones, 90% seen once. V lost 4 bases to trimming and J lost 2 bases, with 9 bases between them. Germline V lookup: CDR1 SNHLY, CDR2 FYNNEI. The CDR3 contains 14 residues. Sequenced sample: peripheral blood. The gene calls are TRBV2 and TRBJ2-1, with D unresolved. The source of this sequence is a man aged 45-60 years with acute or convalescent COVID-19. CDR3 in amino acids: CASSVAPTYNEQFF. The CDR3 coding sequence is TGTGCCAGCAGTGTAGCTCCTACCTACAATGAGCAGTTCTTC.